This T cell receptor (beta chain) was documented in a study of human T cells and chemical hapten exposure. General study findings and limits: Counts of expanded TCRs at PT1 were positively correlated with patch test score.

Time point described: pre-sensitization, week 0. The treatment denotes: therapeutic diphenylcyclopropenone sensitization with weekly scalp DPC. The total RNA was obtained from whole blood that was not fractionated. This clonotype was seen a few times. Its antigen remains unidentified. Unique molecular identifiers were affixed to discrete cDNA molecules within the library. TCRdb used MiXCR to reprocess the RACE reads, holding one entry per CDR3 protein. The sample includes some 200,000 distinct CDR3 sequences, roughly 30% of them seen just once. The specimen comprised whole blood, sampled in connection with sensitization to the hapten diphenylcyclopropenone (DPC). The sequence derives from a woman in her thirties with alopecia areata. Some clones in this sample may be carry-over from other donors' samples.

The CDR3 DNA reads as TGCAGCGTCGGGGCCTGGGGGGAGACCCAGTACTTC. Protein: CSVGAWGETQYF. The rearrangement uses TRBV29-1 and TRBJ2-5, with D possibly called TRBD1 or TRBD2 (5 bases each). Trimming took 6 bases from V and 5 from J, leaving 13 bases between them. The CDR3 has 12 residues. Germline CDR1 and CDR2: SQVTM and ANQGSEA.